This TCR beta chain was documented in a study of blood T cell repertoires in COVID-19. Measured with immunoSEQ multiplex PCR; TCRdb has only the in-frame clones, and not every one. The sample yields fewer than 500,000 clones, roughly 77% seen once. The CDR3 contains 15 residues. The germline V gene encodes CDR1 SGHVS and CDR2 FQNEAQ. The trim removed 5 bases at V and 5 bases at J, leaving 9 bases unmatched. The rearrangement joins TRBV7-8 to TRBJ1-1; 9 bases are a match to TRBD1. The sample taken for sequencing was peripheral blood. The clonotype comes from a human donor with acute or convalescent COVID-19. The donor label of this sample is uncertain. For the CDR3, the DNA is TGTGCCAGCAGCCCGAAACAGGGGGCTGGTACTGAAGCTTTCTTT. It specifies CASSPKQGAGTEAFF.